The 27 T cell receptor beta chains given below trace back to one sample, sequenced in a study of TIL therapy for anti-PD-1-resistant metastatic lung cancer. This was the immunoSEQ v3 assay. Clones were sequenced by immunoSEQ multiplex PCR, and TCRdb holds only the in-frame ones, with some missing. The sample includes around 26,000 clones, 60% to 70% of them seen just once. Time point noted: pre-treatment sample, taken before nivolumab and TIL therapy. Most excised metastases sampled were pleural nodules or supraclavicular lymph nodes. The input for sequencing was tumor tissue, taken at baseline. These receptors were obtained from a woman between 30 and 80 years old with non-small cell lung cancer.

The gene calls are TRBV11-3 and TRBJ2-7; tentative D call: TRBD2 (7 bases). The ends were cut back, 4 bases at V and 0 bases at J, with 10 bases in the middle. Germline V gene data show CDR1 as SGHNT and CDR2 as YENEEA. This CDR3 has 14 residues. The CDR3 reads CASSSRGGSYEQYF. CDR3 nucleotide sequence: TGTGCCAGCAGCTCGAGGGGGGGCTCCTACGAGCAGTACTTC.

The V call is TRBV6-6, the J call TRBJ1-2; 7 bases are a match to TRBD1. With V trimmed by 6 bases and J by 7 bases, 8 bases remained unmatched. The CDR3 loop spans 13 amino acids. In germline, CDR1 is MNHNY, CDR2 SVGAGI (reference sequence). CDR3 coding DNA: TGTGCCAGCAGCCTCAGACAGGGTGGTGGCTACACCTTC. It codes for CASSLRQGGGYTF.

This clone was seen once. One end of the junction is discordant with germline, which a read error may explain. The chain has TRBV5-6 and TRBJ2-1; D possibly corresponds to TRBD1 (7 bases). This CDR3 region has 15 residues. From germline, CDR1 is SGHDT and CDR2 YYEEEE. The CDR3 loop reads CASSLVQGGYNERFF. CDR3 coding DNA: TGTGCCAGCAGCTTGGTTCAGGGGGGCTACAATGAGCGGTTCTTC. Combining the CDR3 with reference TRBV5-6 and TRBJ2-1 gives the whole variable domain DAGVTQSPTHLIKTRGQQVTLRCSPKSGHDTVSWYQQALGQGPQFIFQYYEEEERQRGNFPDRFSGHQFPNYSSELNVNALLLGDSALYLCASSLVQGGYNERFFGPGTRLTVL.

This chain uses TRBV5-1 with TRBJ2-1; D possibly uses TRBD1 or TRBD2 (6 bases each). The CDR3 runs to 15 residues. V was cut by 3 bases and J by 6 bases, with 16 bases left in between. The germline gives CDR1 SGHRS, CDR2 YFSETQ. CDR3 residues: CASSSLTGGGNEQFF. The CDR3 coding sequence is TGCGCCAGCAGCTCCTTGACAGGAGGGGGCAATGAGCAGTTCTTC.

This clone occurred a few times. CDR3 bases: TGTGCCAGCAGTCCGGGACAGACCTATGGCTACACCTTC. Its protein is CASSPGQTYGYTF. V is TRBV28 and J is TRBJ1-2; 7 bases are a match to TRBD1. This CDR3 is built from 13 residues. Losses at the gene ends were 5 bases for V and 4 bases for J; bases not matched to a gene: 4. CDR1 is MDHEN and CDR2 is SYDVKM in the germline V gene.

The genes are TRBV5-6 and TRBJ2-5; the match to TRBD2 covers 8 bases. Looked up from germline, CDR1 is SGHDT and CDR2 is YYEEEE. Trimming took 1 base from V and 5 from J; bases not matched to a gene: 10. This CDR3 comprises 16 residues. This CDR3 reads CASSLYGREGLETQYF. Written as DNA, the CDR3 is TGTGCCAGCAGCTTGTACGGGAGGGAGGGCCTTGAGACCCAGTACTTC.

This chain uses TRBV6-5 with TRBJ1-2; no definite D call. Per the germline V gene, CDR1 is MNHEY and CDR2 is SVGAGI. The CDR3 sequence is 12 residues long. The V end lost 2 bases, the J end lost 6 bases, and 7 bases lay between the germline ends. The CDR3 nucleotides read TGTGCCAGCAGTTACCCTCGAGATGGCTACACCTTC. Its protein product is CASSYPRDGYTF.

The chain links TRBV19 to TRBJ2-7; no reliable D call. This CDR3 has 13 residues. The V and J ends lost 0 bases and 4 bases respectively, with 7 bases between them. Germline V gene data show CDR1 as LNHDA and CDR2 as SQIVND (reference sequence). CDR3 sequence reads: CASSIDHEYEQYF. The CDR3 DNA follows: TGTGCCAGTAGTATAGATCATGAGTACGAGCAGTACTTC.

The J gene is TRBJ2-3, the V gene TRBV5-1; possibly TRBD1 for D (6 bases). The V end lost 6 bases, the J end lost 10 bases, and 15 bases lay between the germline ends. Germline CDR1 SGHRS, CDR2 YFSETQ. CDR3 size: 12 residues. CDR3 in DNA: TGCGCCAGCAACATCGTAGGGGGATCGCAGTATTTT. This translates into CASNIVGGSQYF.

The chain employs TRBV19 and TRBJ2-7; D is possibly TRBD1 (6 bases). The V gene lost 6 bases and the J gene lost 8 bases, with 17 bases spanning the gap. CDR1 and CDR2 from the germline V gene are LNHDA and SQIVND (reference sequence). The CDR3 is 13 residues long. The CDR3 protein is CASSRDTYDKQYF. In nucleotides, the CDR3 is TGTGCCAGTAGCCGGGACACCTATGACAAGCAGTACTTC.

The J gene is TRBJ1-2, the V gene TRBV5-4, with 11 bases identical to TRBD1. CDR1 is SGHNT and CDR2 is YYREEE in the germline V gene (reference sequence). V lost 4 bases and J lost 5; bases outside the gene matches: 10. This CDR3 is 16 amino acids long. CDR3 in DNA: TGTGCCAGCAGCCCTAGGACAGGGGGCTCACTATATGGCTACACCTTC. Its protein is CASSPRTGGSLYGYTF.

This chain joins TRBV4-2 and TRBJ2-7, with D hard to call. The CDR3 covers 15 residues. Trimming left V 0 bases short and J 1 base short, with 10 bases between. Germline V CDR1 and CDR2: LGHNA, YNFKEQ. The CDR3, as DNA: TGTGCCAGCAGCCAAGATCTGACGACTTCCTACGAGCAGTACTTC. This translates into CASSQDLTTSYEQYF.

The CDR3 is CASSPPDLYEQYF. As DNA, the CDR3 is TGTGCCAGCAGCCCGCCCGACTTGTACGAGCAGTACTTC. The gene calls are TRBV11-2 and TRBJ2-7; D is undetermined. Trimming shortened V by 5 bases and J by 4 bases, and 12 bases separated the two germline ends. Germline V lookup: CDR1 SGHAT, CDR2 FQNNGV. CDR3 length: 13 residues.

The rearrangement links TRBV6-5 to TRBJ2-1, with TRBD2 identical over 7 bases. The junction had 9 bases not matched to a gene; V was cut back by 3 bases and J by 7 bases. In germline, CDR1 is MNHEY, CDR2 SVGAGI. The CDR3 is 15 amino acids. This CDR3 reads CASSYEGTKFNEQFF. DNA for the CDR3: TGTGCCAGCAGTTATGAGGGGACTAAATTTAATGAGCAGTTCTTC.

This clone was picked up a small number of times. The chain joins TRBV7-8 to TRBJ1-2; 7 bases are shared with TRBD1. The germline V gene encodes CDR1 SGHVS and CDR2 FQNEAQ. The CDR3 has 15 amino acids. The V segment lost 5 bases and the J segment 3 bases; nucleotides outside the gene matches: 9. CDR3: CASSPRQGNHYGYTF. The CDR3 DNA follows: TGTGCCAGCAGCCCTCGACAGGGTAATCACTATGGCTACACCTTC.

The chain uses TRBV14 and TRBJ1-5; the D is unclear. Germline V gives CDR1 SGHDN, CDR2 FVKESK. V was clipped by 0 bases and J by 0 bases, with 15 bases between them. This CDR3 region has 18 residues. This CDR3 reads CASSQDLSGEDSNQPQHF. CDR3 in DNA: TGTGCCAGCAGCCAAGATCTGAGCGGAGAAGATAGCAATCAGCCCCAGCATTTT.

This chain joins TRBV7-9 and TRBJ2-7; 7 nucleotides agree with TRBD1. The V gene's germline CDR1 is SEHNR and CDR2 FQNEAQ (reference sequence). J was trimmed by 6 bases and V by 4 bases; bases with no gene match: 6. The CDR3 covers 13 residues. Here the CDR3 DNA reads TGTGCCAGCAGCTGGGACAGAGGATCCGAGCAGTACTTC. Translated, it gives CASSWDRGSEQYF.

The chain employs TRBV30 and TRBJ1-3; D remains unclear. The CDR3 contains 13 residues. V lost 4 bases to trimming and J lost 0 bases, with 7 bases between them. CDR1 and CDR2 from the germline V gene are GTSNPN and SVGIG (reference sequence). CDR3 bases: TGTGCCTGGACAGGTGACTCTGGAAACACCATATATTTT. Residues: CAWTGDSGNTIYF.

This clone is deemed medium-sized. The chain links TRBV5-6 to TRBJ1-1, with TRBD1 matching over 9 bases. This CDR3 is 14 amino acids long. V shed 5 bases, J shed 1 base, and the junction held 3 bases outside the gene matches. Germline CDR1 is SGHDT and CDR2 is YYEEEE. CDR3 coding DNA: TGTGCCAGCAGACAGGGGGCGGCGAACACTGAAGCTTTCTTT. Its protein is CASRQGAANTEAFF.

The chain has TRBV11-3 and TRBJ2-2; 10 bases are a match to TRBD2. The CDR3 sequence is 15 residues long. Germline V lookup: CDR1 SGHNT, CDR2 YENEEA. Trimming took 5 bases from V and 4 from J; bases not matched to a gene: 4. The CDR3 region is CASSGVAGGTGELFF. The CDR3 region has the DNA TGTGCCAGCAGCGGGGTAGCGGGAGGCACCGGGGAGCTGTTTTTT.

The chain carries TRBV5-6 and TRBJ2-2, with D possibly TRBD2 on 5 matching bases. V lost 4 bases and J lost 2, with 15 bases in between. The CDR3 is 16 residues long. Germline assignment: CDR1 SGHDT and CDR2 YYEEEE. The CDR3 loop is CASSRGRAANTGELFF. In DNA form, the CDR3 reads TGTGCCAGCAGCCGGGGAAGGGCAGCCAACACCGGGGAGCTGTTTTTT. Full variable domain (remainder filled in from reference TRBV5-6 and TRBJ2-2): DAGVTQSPTHLIKTRGQQVTLRCSPKSGHDTVSWYQQALGQGPQFIFQYYEEEERQRGNFPDRFSGHQFPNYSSELNVNALLLGDSALYLCASSRGRAANTGELFFGEGSRLTVL.

The rearrangement uses TRBV5-1 and TRBJ2-7; TRBD1 or TRBD2 may be the D gene (5 bases each). Germline lookup yields CDR1 SGHRS and CDR2 YFSETQ. This CDR3 contains 13 residues. V was trimmed by 4 bases and J by 6 bases, leaving 14 bases between them. The CDR3 reads CASSRGPLGEQYF. CDR3 bases: TGCGCCAGCAGCCGGGGACCCCTGGGCGAGCAGTACTTC. Variable domain in full (rest from reference TRBV5-1 and TRBJ2-7): KAGVTQTPRYLIKTRGQQVTLSCSPISGHRSVSWYQQTPGQGLQFLFEYFSETQRNKGNFPGRFSGRQFSNSRSEMNVSTLELGDSALYLCASSRGPLGEQYFGPGTRLTVT.

The gene calls are TRBV4-2 and TRBJ2-3; D remains unclear. This CDR3 comprises 15 residues. Deletions cut 0 bases from V and 3 bases from J, with 10 bases between. Germline-derived CDR1 and CDR2 are LGHNA and YNFKEQ. The CDR3 nucleotides read TGTGCCAGCAGCCAAGAGATGGGCAAAACAGATACGCAGTATTTT. It is translated as CASSQEMGKTDTQYF.

V is TRBV27 and J is TRBJ2-7, with D unclear. V was clipped by 6 bases and J by 0 bases, with 12 bases between them. This CDR3 comprises 14 residues. Germline lookup yields CDR1 MNHEY and CDR2 SMNVEV (reference sequence). In DNA form, the CDR3 reads TGTGCCAGCAGGCTAACTACTAACTCCTACGAGCAGTACTTC. Protein: CASRLTTNSYEQYF.

The chain uses TRBV20-1 and TRBJ2-4, with no clear D. CDR3 length: 11 residues. The V gene's germline CDR1 is DFQATT and CDR2 SNEGSKA (reference sequence). Trimming took off 3 bases at V and 5 bases at J, with 5 bases between the two ends. CDR3: CSASRENIQYF. The CDR3 DNA sequence: TGCAGTGCTAGTCGAGAAAACATTCAGTACTTC.

The rearrangement joins TRBV14 to TRBJ2-1; D is unresolved. The V and J ends lost 4 bases and 9 bases respectively, with 16 bases between them. Germline V lookup: CDR1 SGHDN, CDR2 FVKESK. CDR3 length: 14 amino acids. The CDR3 sequence: CASSRKAGGAEQFF. In DNA, the CDR3 is TGTGCCAGCAGCCGTAAAGCTGGCGGCGCTGAGCAGTTCTTC.

This clone was found a few times. The chain recombines TRBV15 with TRBJ2-1; 10 bases align to TRBD2. The germline CDR1 and CDR2 sequences are LNHNV and YYDKDF (reference sequence). The CDR3 has 16 residues. V shed 3 bases, J shed 4 bases, and the junction held 6 bases outside the gene matches. CDR3 in amino acids: CATSSDTSGTYNEQFF. The CDR3 coding sequence is TGTGCCACCAGCAGTGATACTAGCGGGACGTACAATGAGCAGTTCTTC.